One and the same sample provided the 15 T cell receptor beta chains below, sequenced in a study of T cells in localized non-small cell lung cancer. Generated by immunoSEQ multiplex PCR, the TCRdb table keeps only in-frame clones and is missing some. Of 30,000 to 40,000 clones in the sample, about four fifths are singletons; the top ten hold roughly 17%. Material: peripheral blood, obtained before any cancer treatment. These receptors came from a male donor older than 55 with stage III squamous cell lung carcinoma.

The V and J genes are TRBV7-8 and TRBJ1-2, with D possibly being TRBD1 (6 bases). The V end was cut by 1 base, the J end by 3 bases, with 15 bases between. Germline V CDR1 and CDR2: SGHVS, FQNEAQ. The CDR3 runs 16 residues. CDR3 protein: CASSLVGPGGDYGYTF. The CDR3 nucleotides read TGTGCCAGCAGCTTAGTTGGGCCCGGGGGCGACTATGGCTACACCTTC. Drawing the rest from reference TRBV7-8 and TRBJ1-2, the complete variable domain is GAGVSQSPRYKVAKRGQDVALRCDPISGHVSLFWYQQALGQGPEFLTYFQNEAQLDKSGLPSDRFFAERPEGSVSTLKIQRTQQEDSAVYLCASSLVGPGGDYGYTFGSGTRLTVV.

The genes are TRBV30 and TRBJ1-2; a weak D match, TRBD1 (5 bases). The CDR3 totals 16 residues. Germline lookup yields CDR1 GTSNPN and CDR2 SVGIG (reference sequence). V dropped 3 bases and J dropped 5 bases, with 22 bases sitting between them. The CDR3 bases are TGTGCCTGGAGGAGCATCTGGGGACCCCTAGGGTATGGCTACACCTTC. This codes for CAWRSIWGPLGYGYTF.

This chain joins TRBV27 and TRBJ2-6, with D possibly matching TRBD2 (6 bases). CDR1 and CDR2 (germline): MNHEY, SMNVEV (reference sequence). The CDR3 covers 19 residues. The V gene lost 4 bases and the J gene lost 0 bases, with 19 bases spanning the gap. CDR3 nucleotide sequence: TGTGCCAGCAGTTCCTATTACCGGGACTCTATCTCTGGGGCCAACGTCCTGACTTTC. As protein: CASSSYYRDSISGANVLTF. Using reference TRBV27 and TRBJ2-6 for the parts outside the CDR3, the full variable domain is EAQVTQNPRYLITVTGKKLTVTCSQNMNHEYMSWYRQDPGLGLRQIYYSMNVEVTDKGDVPEGYKVSRKEKRNFPLILESPSPNQTSLYFCASSSYYRDSISGANVLTFGAGSRLTVL.

This chain connects TRBV11-1 to TRBJ1-1; no definite D call. This CDR3 is 15 amino acids long. The germline V gene has CDR1 SGHAT and CDR2 FQDESV (reference sequence). V lost 5 bases and J lost 3, with 16 bases in between. The CDR3 loop is CASSPRARMDTEAFF. The CDR3 DNA reads as TGTGCCAGCAGCCCTAGGGCGAGAATGGACACTGAAGCTTTCTTT.

The chain joins TRBV2 to TRBJ1-1; D is ambiguous. The CDR3 extends over 15 amino acids. The V end was cut by 6 bases, the J end by 0 bases, with 14 bases between. CDR1 is SNHLY, CDR2 FYNNEI, per germline. The CDR3 coding sequence is TGTGCCAGCAGCAATGCGGCAGTAGTGAACACTGAAGCTTTCTTT. Its translation is CASSNAAVVNTEAFF.

The chain carries TRBV7-9 and TRBJ2-1, with 9 bases lining up with TRBD2. The CDR3 spans 15 residues. Germline lookup yields CDR1 SEHNR and CDR2 FQNEAQ (reference sequence). V shed 7 bases and J 6 bases; nucleotides not matched to a gene: 10. CDR3 amino acids: CASTFGAGGINEQFF. CDR3 in DNA: TGTGCCAGCACCTTCGGTGCGGGAGGGATCAATGAGCAGTTCTTC.

This chain connects TRBV2 to TRBJ2-1; TRBD2 matches 9 bases. V shed 7 bases and J 8 bases; nucleotides not matched to a gene: 9. The germline CDR1 and CDR2 sequences are SNHLY and FYNNEI. This CDR3 has 14 residues. The CDR3 is CASTRLAESHEQFF. CDR3 DNA sequence: TGTGCCAGCACTAGACTAGCGGAATCCCATGAGCAGTTCTTC.

A few counts support this clone. The rearrangement uses TRBV7-9 and TRBJ2-2, with D unclear. Germline CDR1 is SEHNR and CDR2 is FQNEAQ (reference sequence). This CDR3 region has 16 residues. V lost 5 bases and J lost 1, with 14 bases in between. This chain's CDR3 is CASSHLRAENTGELFF. CDR3 coding DNA: TGTGCCAGCAGCCACCTTAGGGCGGAGAACACCGGGGAGCTGTTTTTT.

The V call is TRBV7-9, the J call TRBJ1-1, with TRBD1 matching 9 bases. The CDR3 consists of 13 residues. The junction had 6 bases not matched to a gene; V was cut back by 5 bases and J by 8 bases. Germline CDR1 is SEHNR and CDR2 is FQNEAQ (reference sequence). The CDR3, as DNA: TGTGCCAGCAGCCCACAGGGGGCGGCGGAAGCTTTCTTT. It yields the protein CASSPQGAAEAFF.

V and J are TRBV7-2 and TRBJ1-1; D not resolved. The V end was cut by 1 base, the J end by 3 bases, with 9 bases between. The CDR3 sequence is 14 residues long. Germline CDR1 reads SGHTA; CDR2 reads FQGNSA. CDR3 DNA sequence: TGTGCCAGCAGCTTAGTTCGCCAAGACACTGAAGCTTTCTTT. Protein: CASSLVRQDTEAFF. The full variable domain, in which reference TRBV7-2 and TRBJ1-1 provide the parts outside the CDR3, is GAGVSQSPSNKVTEKGKDVELRCDPISGHTALYWYRQSLGQGLEFLIYFQGNSAPDKSGLPSDRFSAERTGGSVSTLTIQRTQQEDSAVYLCASSLVRQDTEAFFGQGTRLTVV.

This chain uses TRBV5-1 with TRBJ1-1, with TRBD1 as a possible D gene (6 bases). In germline, CDR1 is SGHRS, CDR2 YFSETQ. The CDR3 contains 17 residues. V was trimmed by 0 bases and J by 3 bases, leaving 18 bases between them. The CDR3 coding sequence is TGCGCCAGCAGCTTGGTACCCACAGGGAAAGGGGACACTGAAGCTTTCTTT. Translating it yields CASSLVPTGKGDTEAFF.

There are a few counts of this clone. V is TRBV2 and J is TRBJ2-3; D might be TRBD1 (6 bases). The germline V gene has CDR1 SNHLY and CDR2 FYNNEI. This CDR3 has 16 residues. With 2 bases removed from V and 1 base from J, the gap between germline ends came to 13 bases. As DNA, the CDR3 is TGTGCCAGCAGTGAATCCCAGGGGTGGGGCACAGATACGCAGTATTTT. It codes for CASSESQGWGTDTQYF.

This sequence joins TRBV12-5 and TRBJ1-1; 9 bases are a match to TRBD1. Germline V gene sequence: CDR1 LGHNT, CDR2 FRNRAP. V shed 5 bases, J shed 5 bases, and the junction held 9 bases outside the gene matches. The CDR3 has 15 residues. The CDR3 region has the DNA TGTGCTAGTGGTCCGATGACAGGGGGACGGACTGAAGCTTTCTTT. It codes for CASGPMTGGRTEAFF.

In DNA form, the CDR3 reads TGTGCCAGCAGCTTAACTCGTTCCAATGAGCAGTTCTTC. This codes for CASSLTRSNEQFF. J is TRBJ2-1 and V is TRBV7-2; the D is unclear. This CDR3 contains 13 residues. Per the germline V gene, CDR1 is SGHTA and CDR2 is FQGNSA. Trimming stripped 2 bases from V and 6 bases from J, with 8 bases between.

The CDR3 region has the DNA TGTGCCAGCAGTGTTAACCCAAGCGGGGGGGCCGAGTTTAATGAGCAGTTCTTC. It encodes CASSVNPSGGAEFNEQFF. The chain is built from TRBV6-4 and TRBJ2-1, with 10 positions matching TRBD2. From germline, CDR1 is MRHNA and CDR2 SNTAGT. The CDR3 length is 18 residues. V lost 4 bases to trimming and J lost 7 bases; unmatched junction nucleotides: 16.